Reported below is one T cell receptor beta chain. Patients in Seattle were enrolled during active infection, then followed longitudinally. This sample stems from a study of blood T cell repertoires in COVID-19. The overall study: Specimens from acute and convalescent COVID-19 originated in the United States, Italy and Spain. PBMCs, B-cell-depleted T cells, or T cells provided the cDNA or gDNA that made up the material.

Germline CDR1 and CDR2: SQVTM and ANQGSEA. V shed 7 bases and J 5 bases; nucleotides not matched to a gene: 9. CDR3 length: 14 amino acids. In the original processing: By means of reference gene primer amplification, nucleated cell counts were estimated. Only in-frame clones appear in the TCRdb table, and some are missing; sequencing was by immunoSEQ multiplex PCR. For V, J and clone size, that table is used; D and trimming come from the DNA. The repertoire has 150,000 to 200,000 clones, 70% to 90% of them found once; the top ten carry approximately 0.99%. The sequence was obtained from a man between 60 and 75 years old with COVID-19, enrolled during active disease. The material sequenced was peripheral blood. V gene TRBV29-1 combines with J gene TRBJ2-1, with 9 positions matching TRBD2. The CDR3 coding sequence is TGCAGCGGGACGGGACTAGCTCGCGACAATGAGCAGTTCTTC. Translated, it gives CSGTGLARDNEQFF.